The 27 T cell receptor beta chains in this list originate from one sample, sequenced in a study of CD8+CD57+ T cells in acquired aplastic anemia. Researchers used genomic DNA as the template to profile TCR beta VDJ and CDR3. TCRdb analysed the reads with MiXCR anew, one entry per CDR3 protein. Among fewer than 250,000 distinct CDR3 sequences, approximately 45% were seen once, and the ten largest hold approximately 7.8%. Patients who underwent sequencing had shown CD8+CD57+ cell expansion by flow cytometry. The sequencing sample was made of sorted CD4+, CD8+, or CD8+CD57+ T cells (not recorded which) from PBMCs. These receptor sequences come from a human donor with aplastic anemia.

This sequence joins TRBV7-8 and TRBJ2-7, with D tentatively TRBD1 or TRBD2 (5 bases each). Between the trimmed V and J ends, which lost 5 bases and 3 bases, there was a span of 14 bases. CDR3 size: 14 residues. In germline, CDR1 is SGHVS, CDR2 FQNEAQ. The CDR3 DNA sequence: TGTGCCAGCAGCCCCCGGGACGGGAACTACGAGCAGTACGTC. This codes for CASSPRDGNYEQYV.

V gene TRBV14 combines with J gene TRBJ2-5; D gene ambiguous. Trimming pared 0 bases from V and 2 bases from J, leaving 10 bases between. Germline V gene data show CDR1 as SGHDN and CDR2 as FVKESK. CDR3 length: 15 residues. The CDR3 loop reads CASSQDHRRQETQYF. In DNA, the CDR3 is TGTGCCAGCAGCCAAGATCATCGTCGACAAGAGACCCAGTACTTC.

V and J are TRBV9 and TRBJ2-3; D is undetermined. The J call is in doubt because the DNA end fits TRBJ2-5 better. The CDR3 runs to 13 residues. Germline loops: CDR1 SGDLS, CDR2 YYNGEE. This CDR3 is CASSVGSLETQYF. DNA for the CDR3: TGTGCCAGCAGCGTAGGTAGCTTGGAGACCCAGTACTTC.

This clonotype appeared many times. The chain uses TRBV12-3 or TRBV12-4 and TRBJ1-1, with D perhaps matching TRBD1 (5 bases). V lost 6 bases, J lost 4 bases, and 18 bases lay in between. The CDR3 runs to 15 residues. The CDR3 DNA sequence: TGTGCCAGCAGCCACACAGTCTGGGGGAGCACTGAAGCTTTCTTT. Residues: CASSHTVWGSTEAFF.

This clonotype has at least ten counts. This chain links TRBV9 with TRBJ2-3; the match to TRBD1 covers 10 bases. V was pared by 2 bases and J by 1 base, with 4 bases of the junction left unmatched. The CDR3 runs 16 residues. CDR1 SGDLS and CDR2 YYNGEE come from the germline V gene. The CDR3 nucleotides read TGTGCCAGCAGCGTGGGTGGACAGGGGGGCACAGATACGCAGTATTTT. Its translation is CASSVGGQGGTDTQYF.

The chain couples TRBV19 to TRBJ1-2; unclear D gene. Germline V gene lookup returns CDR1 LNHDA and CDR2 SQIVND (reference sequence). The CDR3 is 11 residues long. V was trimmed by 7 bases and J by 5 bases, leaving 8 bases between them. The CDR3 DNA reads TGTGCCAGTATTGGCTTGTATGGCTACACCTTC. This gives the protein CASIGLYGYTF. The full variable domain, rest sourced from reference TRBV19 and TRBJ1-2, is DGGITQSPKYLFRKEGQNVTLSCEQNLNHDAMYWYRQDPGQGLRLIYYSQIVNDFQKGDIAEGYSVSREKKESFPLTVTSAQKNPTAFYLCASIGLYGYTFGSGTRLTVV.

This clonotype came up once. This could be a read error, since a much larger clone is one nucleotide away. The chain joins TRBV29-1 to TRBJ1-2, with 10 bases fitting TRBD1. Per germline, CDR1 SQVTM and CDR2 ANQGSEA. The CDR3 runs 18 residues. V was pared by 6 bases and J by 6 bases, with 22 bases of the junction left unmatched. The CDR3 spells CSVPSVGTGEVPGHGYTF. CDR3 nucleotides: TGCAGCGTCCCTTCGGTAGGGACAGGGGAAGTCCCGGGCCATGGCTACACCTTC.

J is TRBJ2-2 and V is TRBV20-1, with 8 bases lining up with TRBD2. CDR1 and CDR2 from the germline V gene are DFQATT and SNEGSKA (reference sequence). J gave up 3 bases and V 2 bases, and 8 bases lay outside the gene matches. This CDR3 is built from 16 residues. The CDR3 DNA reads TGCAGTGCTAGAATGGGCGGGAGGACTCACACCGGGGAGCTGTTTTTT. Amino acids: CSARMGGRTHTGELFF.

The table lists this clonotype with a count of one. The V and J genes are TRBV9 and TRBJ2-3; a possible D gene is TRBD2 (5 bases). CDR3 size: 15 residues. With 3 bases removed from V and 3 bases from J, the gap between germline ends came to 14 bases. Germline CDR1 and CDR2: SGDLS and YYNGEE. The CDR3 sequence is CASSAGGRPTDTQYF. DNA for the CDR3: TGTGCCAGCAGCGCCGGAGGACGGCCTACAGATACGCAGTATTTT.

The table lists this clonotype with a count of one. The CDR3 DNA follows: TGTGCCAGCAGTCGTAGACAGAACTATGGCTACACCTTC. Its translation: CASSRRQNYGYTF. The chain joins TRBV12-3 or TRBV12-4 to TRBJ1-2; a possible D gene is TRBD1 (5 bases). Trimming left V 5 bases short and J 2 bases short, with 9 bases between. The CDR3 has 13 residues.

The rearrangement uses TRBV20-1 and TRBJ2-1, with a tentative D call TRBD1 (5 bases). The CDR3 is made up of 13 amino acids. The germline CDR1 and CDR2 sequences are DFQATT and SNEGSKA (reference sequence). Trimming took off 4 bases at V and 5 bases at J, with 12 bases between the two ends. In DNA form, the CDR3 reads TGCAGTGCTAAACTGACAGATAACAATGAGCAGTTCTTC. Translating gives CSAKLTDNNEQFF.

The chain recombines TRBV7-9 with TRBJ1-2, with 11 bases lining up with TRBD1. V lost 5 bases to trimming and J lost 8 bases; unmatched junction nucleotides: 10. There are 15 residues in the CDR3. The germline V gene encodes CDR1 SEHNR and CDR2 FQNEAQ (reference sequence). For the CDR3, the DNA is TGTGCCAGCAGCGATCCGGGACAGGGGGGTGGCGGCTACACCTTC. Encoded protein: CASSDPGQGGGGYTF.

This clonotype occurred many times. The chain employs TRBV20-1 and TRBJ2-7; 7 bases agree with TRBD2. Germline V gives CDR1 DFQATT, CDR2 SNEGSKA (reference sequence). The CDR3 consists of 15 residues. V gave up 0 bases and J gave up 2 bases; unmatched junction bases: 7. In nucleotides, the CDR3 is TGCAGTGCTAGAGATCTAGCGGAGGAACCCTACGAGCAGTACTTC. Amino acids: CSARDLAEEPYEQYF.

Many counts were recorded for this clonotype. The V gene is TRBV19, the J gene TRBJ1-3; no clear D. The germline CDR1 and CDR2 sequences are LNHDA and SQIVND (reference sequence). V lost 5 bases and J 0 bases, leaving 17 bases between the germline ends. This CDR3 region has 17 residues. CDR3 protein: CASSFSTGRISGNTIYF. The CDR3 coding sequence is TGTGCCAGTAGTTTCTCCACCGGACGGATCTCTGGAAACACCATATATTTT.

The chain recombines TRBV3-1 with TRBJ2-1, with D maybe TRBD2 (6 bases). Germline V gene sequence: CDR1 LGHDT, CDR2 YNNKEL (reference sequence). Trimming left V 1 base short and J 8 bases short, with 9 bases between. There are 13 residues in the CDR3. CDR3 region: CASSQVGGDEQFF. DNA of the CDR3: TGTGCCAGCAGCCAAGTAGGCGGGGATGAGCAGTTCTTC.

The sample holds a few counts of this clonotype. The rearrangement links TRBV14 to TRBJ2-3; 10 bases agree with TRBD2. The CDR3 is made up of 15 amino acids. Germline CDR1 and CDR2: SGHDN and FVKESK. V was clipped by 8 bases and J by 5 bases; unmatched bases: 10. CDR3 sequence (DNA): TGTGCCAGCCGGTATGGTAGCGGGAGGAAAGATACGCAGTATTTT. Amino acids: CASRYGSGRKDTQYF.

About this clonotype itself: It may be a read error: a sequence one base away is much more abundant. The rearrangement joins TRBV6-4 to TRBJ2-1; possibly TRBD2 for D (5 bases). Between the trimmed V and J ends, which lost 5 bases and 9 bases, there was a span of 20 bases. Looked up from germline, CDR1 is MRHNA and CDR2 is SNTAGT. This CDR3 has 15 residues. DNA for the CDR3: TGTGCCAGCAGTTACCGAGGTACCCCGGCGGGTGAGCAGTTCTTC. Encoded protein: CASSYRGTPAGEQFF.

This rearrangement joins TRBV4-3 to TRBJ1-1; 7 bases line up with TRBD1. Germline assignment: CDR1 LGHNA and CDR2 YSLEER. Unmatched junction bases numbered 6, after V lost 1 base and J lost 4 bases. There are 15 residues in the CDR3. The CDR3 nucleotides read TGCGCCAGCAGCCAAGGGCGACAGGGTCTCACTGAAGCTTTCTTT. Its translation is CASSQGRQGLTEAFF.

The chain links TRBV5-1 to TRBJ1-2; perhaps TRBD1 as D (6 bases). The germline gives CDR1 SGHRS, CDR2 YFSETQ. The V end lost 0 bases, the J end lost 7 bases, and 19 bases lay between the germline ends. CDR3 length: 16 amino acids. The CDR3 DNA is TGCGCCAGCAGCTTGGACAGGGTTAAGGGGTTTAGTGGCTACACCTTC. Its translation is CASSLDRVKGFSGYTF.

The genes are TRBV7-8 and TRBJ1-1; 11 nucleotides align to TRBD1. Germline V gives CDR1 SGHVS, CDR2 FQNEAQ. The CDR3 length is 16 residues. V trimming: 6 bases; J trimming: 0 bases; junction bases outside the gene matches: 6. The chain's CDR3 is CASRRGQGEVNTEAFF. The CDR3 coding sequence is TGTGCCAGCAGACGGGGACAGGGGGAAGTGAACACTGAAGCTTTCTTT.

The J gene is TRBJ1-2, the V gene TRBV25-1; 8 bases match TRBD1. Germline CDR1 MGHDK, CDR2 SYGVNS. The CDR3 totals 16 residues. The V and J ends lost 0 bases and 3 bases, in that order; junction bases with no gene match: 6. The CDR3: CASSEYRQGSHYGYTF. The CDR3 DNA sequence: TGTGCCAGCAGTGAATACCGACAGGGGAGTCACTATGGCTACACCTTC.

This clonotype was counted many times. This chain uses TRBV2 with TRBJ1-6; TRBD1 aligns across 9 bases. Germline assignment: CDR1 SNHLY and CDR2 FYNNEI. The CDR3 is 12 amino acids. V shed 9 bases and J 9 bases; nucleotides not matched to a gene: 3. The CDR3 bases are TGTGCCAGTAGGACAGGGGTTTCACCCCTCCACTTT. It codes for CASRTGVSPLHF.

This clonotype was observed many times. V usage is TRBV29-1 and J usage is TRBJ2-1; D is undetermined. Per germline, CDR1 SQVTM and CDR2 ANQGSEA. This CDR3 comprises 14 residues. Between the trimmed V and J ends, which lost 2 bases and 5 bases, there was a span of 13 bases. CDR3 amino acids: CSVERYDTDNEQFF. The CDR3 bases are TGCAGCGTTGAACGGTATGATACGGACAATGAGCAGTTCTTC.

This clonotype was found many times. This sequence joins TRBV27 and TRBJ1-1; a possible D gene is TRBD1 (6 bases). The V end was cut by 6 bases, the J end by 0 bases, with 11 bases between. Germline V lookup: CDR1 MNHEY, CDR2 SMNVEV (reference sequence). The CDR3 spans 14 residues. The CDR3 is CASRSGALNTEAFF. In DNA, the CDR3 is TGTGCCAGCAGGTCAGGGGCTCTGAACACTGAAGCTTTCTTT.

The chain has TRBV2 and TRBJ1-1, with 9 bases identical to TRBD1. This CDR3 contains 13 residues. CDR1 and CDR2 (germline): SNHLY, FYNNEI. V shed 5 bases and J 3 bases; nucleotides not matched to a gene: 1. CDR3 bases: TGTGCCAGCAGTCGGACAGGGGACACTGAAGCTTTCTTT. Translated, it gives CASSRTGDTEAFF.

This clonotype has a count of ten or more. The V gene is TRBV9, the J gene TRBJ1-4; D is uncertain. The V and J ends lost 6 bases and 5 bases respectively, with 14 bases between them. CDR1 SGDLS and CDR2 YYNGEE come from the germline V gene. This CDR3 spans 14 amino acids. The DNA for the CDR3 is TGTGCCAGCACCCCGGGGTCGGGAAATGAAAAACTGTTTTTT. Amino acid sequence: CASTPGSGNEKLFF.

The chain recombines TRBV9 with TRBJ1-2; tentatively, D is TRBD1 (5 bases). Trimming shortened V by 1 base and J by 3 bases, and 13 bases separated the two germline ends. This CDR3 comprises 15 residues. The germline CDR1 and CDR2 sequences are SGDLS and YYNGEE. DNA of the CDR3: TGTGCCAGCAGCGTAATGGAGACAGCAGACTATGGCTACACCTTC. Its protein is CASSVMETADYGYTF. Complete variable domain (other parts from reference TRBV9 and TRBJ1-2): DSGVTQTPKHLITATGQRVTLRCSPRSGDLSVYWYQQSLDQGLQFLIQYYNGEERAKGNILERFSAQQFPDLHSELNLSSLELGDSALYFCASSVMETADYGYTFGSGTRLTVV.